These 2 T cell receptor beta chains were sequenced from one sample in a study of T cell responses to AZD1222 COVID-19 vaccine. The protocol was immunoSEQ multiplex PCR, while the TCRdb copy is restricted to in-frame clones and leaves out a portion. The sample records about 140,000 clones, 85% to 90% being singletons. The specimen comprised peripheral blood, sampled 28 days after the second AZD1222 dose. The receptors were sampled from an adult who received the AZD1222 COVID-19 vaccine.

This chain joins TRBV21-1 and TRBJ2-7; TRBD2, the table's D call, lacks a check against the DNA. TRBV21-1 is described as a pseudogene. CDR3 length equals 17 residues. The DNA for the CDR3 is TGTGCCAGCAGCAAGGGTAACGGGGGGCCAAGCTCCTACGAGCAGTACGTC. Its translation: CASSKGNGGPSSYEQYV.

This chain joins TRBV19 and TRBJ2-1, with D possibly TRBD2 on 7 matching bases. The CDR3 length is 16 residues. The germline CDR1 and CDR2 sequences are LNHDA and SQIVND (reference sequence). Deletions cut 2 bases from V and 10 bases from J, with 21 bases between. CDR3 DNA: TGTGCCAGTAGTATAACTGCGGGGGCTCTCGGCCTAGAGCAGTTCTTC. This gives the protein CASSITAGALGLEQFF. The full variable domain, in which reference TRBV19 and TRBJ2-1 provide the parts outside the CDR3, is DGGITQSPKYLFRKEGQNVTLSCEQNLNHDAMYWYRQDPGQGLRLIYYSQIVNDFQKGDIAEGYSVSREKKESFPLTVTSAQKNPTAFYLCASSITAGALGLEQFFGPGTRLTVL.